The table lists the clone carrying this TCR beta chain with a count of one. The antigen remains unidentified. These data originate in a study of tumor-infiltrating lymphocytes in localized non-small cell lung cancer. Overall study results and limits: No link was found between tumor T-cell fraction and recurrence-free survival.

Method: immunoSEQ multiplex PCR; TCRdb's copy keeps in-frame clones and lacks some. The table shows under 35,000 clones, with approximately 85% occurring only once. Trimming pared 0 bases from V and 0 bases from J, leaving 11 bases between. The CDR3 sequence is 16 residues long. Germline V gene data show CDR1 as LGHNA and CDR2 as YSLEER. The J gene is TRBJ1-1, the V gene TRBV4-3, with D perhaps TRBD1 (6 bases). The sample comprised lung tumor tissue. The source of this sequence is a human donor with non-small cell lung cancer. Here the CDR3 DNA reads TGCGCCAGCAGCCAAGATATTCCAGGGGTGAACACTGAAGCTTTCTTT. Residues: CASSQDIPGVNTEAFF.